A single sample gave rise to the 11 T cell receptor beta chains below, sequenced in a study of cytomegalovirus exposure and HLA in healthy donors. The PCR was carried out with 60 Vbeta primers and 13 Jbeta primers. Using immunoSEQ multiplex PCR, the repertoire was profiled, and TCRdb retains in-frame clones only, with some absent. This table holds some 150,000 clones, roughly 80% found once. The specimen was PBMCs. These receptors were taken from a woman in her twenties or thirties in good health and CMV-seropositive.

The chain joins TRBV6-5 to TRBJ1-2; the match to TRBD1 covers 7 bases. Germline CDR1 MNHEY, CDR2 SVGAGI. V shed 0 bases, J shed 8 bases, and the junction held 9 bases outside the gene matches. This CDR3 has 15 amino acids. CDR3 sequence reads: CASSYSGQWLVGYTF. In nucleotides, the CDR3 is TGTGCCAGCAGTTACTCGGGACAGTGGTTGGTAGGCTACACCTTC.

This clone came up once. The chain uses TRBV28 and TRBJ1-1; 10 nucleotides match TRBD1. The V segment lost 8 bases and the J segment 10 bases; nucleotides outside the gene matches: 10. CDR1 is MDHEN, CDR2 SYDVKM, per germline. CDR3 length: 13 amino acids. The CDR3 DNA is TGTGCCAGCGAACGACAGGGGGCGCTTAGAGCTTTCTTT. Its translation: CASERQGALRAFF.

The V call is TRBV18, the J call TRBJ2-5; TRBD1 agrees at 8 bases. The CDR3 extends over 15 amino acids. Trimming at V came to 3 bases and at J to 5 bases, leaving 8 bases not matched to a gene. Germline values: CDR1 KGHSH, CDR2 LQKENI. Here the CDR3 reads CASSPGTGSRETQYF. DNA for the CDR3: TGTGCCAGCTCACCCGGGACAGGATCTAGGGAGACCCAGTACTTC.

With regard to this clone: An end of the junction differs from the germline gene, which may be a read error. In the same sample, other DNA sequences code for this CDR3. The chain recombines TRBV9 with TRBJ2-7, with 8 positions matching TRBD1. Germline lookup yields CDR1 SGDLS and CDR2 YYNGEE. This CDR3 has 14 amino acids. The CDR3: CASSATDRATEQYF. Here the CDR3 DNA reads TGTGCCAGTAGCGCAACGGACAGGGCTACCGAGCAGTACTTC.

The V and J genes are TRBV11-2 and TRBJ1-3; a possible D gene is TRBD1 (6 bases). V was trimmed by 3 bases and J by 2 bases, leaving 14 bases between them. This CDR3 has 16 amino acids. The germline V gene encodes CDR1 SGHAT and CDR2 FQNNGV. The CDR3 loop reads CASSFSGAFAGNTIYF. The DNA for the CDR3 is TGTGCCAGCAGCTTTTCAGGGGCTTTTGCTGGAAACACCATATATTTT.

The chain recombines TRBV7-3 with TRBJ1-6; 8 bases align to TRBD1. Germline CDR1 reads SGHTA; CDR2 reads FQGTGA. The CDR3 is made up of 15 amino acids. V was pared by 4 bases and J by 6 bases, with 5 bases of the junction left unmatched. The CDR3 reads CASSSAGGTNSPLHF. As DNA, the CDR3 is TGTGCCAGCAGCTCCGCAGGGGGCACTAATTCACCCCTCCACTTT.

V gene TRBV5-4 combines with J gene TRBJ2-7; TRBD1 aligns across 7 bases. Unmatched junction bases numbered 8, after V lost 0 bases and J lost 5 bases. Germline V gene data show CDR1 as SGHNT and CDR2 as YYREEE (reference sequence). CDR3 length: 15 amino acids. The chain's CDR3 is CASSLGQGERNEQYF. The CDR3 DNA reads TGTGCCAGCAGCTTGGGGCAGGGGGAGCGGAACGAGCAGTACTTC.

This clone showed up just once. The chain combines TRBV7-5 with TRBJ1-4; the table's D call, TRBD1, was not checked against the DNA. TRBV7-5 is an annotated pseudogene. This CDR3 has 15 residues. CDR3 sequence reads: CARSFGRPTNEKLFF. CDR3 nucleotide sequence: TGTGCCAGAAGCTTTGGCCGCCCAACTAATGAAAAACTGTTTTTT.

The rearrangement links TRBV6-6 to TRBJ1-1, with D maybe TRBD1 (5 bases). Germline lookup yields CDR1 MNHNY and CDR2 SVGAGI (reference sequence). The CDR3 has 15 residues. Between the trimmed V and J ends, which lost 3 bases and 0 bases, there was a span of 11 bases. CDR3 coding DNA: TGTGCCAGCAGTTATTTGGGGCTTCTGAACACTGAAGCTTTCTTT. It codes for CASSYLGLLNTEAFF.

This rearrangement joins TRBV6-5 to TRBJ2-7, with 8 bases that match TRBD1. This CDR3 spans 15 amino acids. Trimming cost V 4 bases and J 0 bases; bases outside gene matches: 5. Looked up from germline, CDR1 is MNHEY and CDR2 is SVGAGI. The CDR3 nucleotides read TGTGCCAGCAGTTTACGGGACAGGAGCTCCTACGAGCAGTACTTC. This sequence encodes CASSLRDRSSYEQYF.

The V call is TRBV7-6, the J call TRBJ1-3; TRBD1 matches 8 bases. The ends lost 1 base at V and 4 bases at J; junction bases unmatched: 12. The CDR3 is made up of 18 amino acids. Germline V gene data show CDR1 as SGHVS and CDR2 as FNYEAQ. The CDR3 coding sequence is TGTGCCAGCAGCTTAGGTCCTCAGGGGGCTCTTACGGGAAACACCATATATTTT. Translating it yields CASSLGPQGALTGNTIYF.